This T cell receptor (beta chain) was sequenced during a study of identical twins. Many counts were recorded for this clonotype. Germline values: CDR1 KGHDR, CDR2 SFDVKD. The CDR3 consists of 14 residues. Trimming cost V 3 bases and J 6 bases; bases outside gene matches: 2. TCRdb re-derived calls from the 5' RACE reads in MiXCR, one entry per CDR3 protein. The sample has 450,000 to 650,000 distinct CDR3 sequences; 9.5% to 10% are singletons. Another study also made use of these data, one on yellow fever vaccine responses in identical twins.

Specimen: PBMCs. This TCR was sampled from a woman younger than 35 in good health. The chain has TRBV24-1 and TRBJ1-5; 9 bases match TRBD1. The CDR3 sequence: CATSDAGQGQPQHF. In DNA form, the CDR3 reads TGTGCCACCAGTGATGCGGGACAGGGTCAGCCCCAGCATTTT.